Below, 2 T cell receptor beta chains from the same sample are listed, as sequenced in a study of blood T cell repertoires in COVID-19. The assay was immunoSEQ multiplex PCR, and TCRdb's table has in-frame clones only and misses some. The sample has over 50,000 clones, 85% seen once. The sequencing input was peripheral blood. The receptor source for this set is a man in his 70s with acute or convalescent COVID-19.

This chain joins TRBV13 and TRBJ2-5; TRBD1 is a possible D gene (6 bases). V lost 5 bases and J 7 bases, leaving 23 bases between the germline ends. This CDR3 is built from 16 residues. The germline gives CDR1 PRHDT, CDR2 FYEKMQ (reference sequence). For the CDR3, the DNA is TGTGCCAGCAGCCCACGGACAGAACGAAGATTTGGGACCCAGTACTTC. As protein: CASSPRTERRFGTQYF. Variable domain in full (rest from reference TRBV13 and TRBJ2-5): AAGVIQSPRHLIKEKRETATLKCYPIPRHDTVYWYQQGPGQDPQFLISFYEKMQSDKGSIPDRFSAQQFSDYHSELNMSSLELGDSALYFCASSPRTERRFGTQYFGPGTRLLVL.

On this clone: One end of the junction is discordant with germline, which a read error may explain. CDR3 nucleotide sequence: TGCGCCAGCAGTCAAGACCCCTCGACTAGCGGGGCTGGGGAGACCCAGTACTTC. Translating gives CASSQDPSTSGAGETQYF. The rearrangement joins TRBV4-1 to TRBJ2-5, with 11 bases lining up with TRBD2. CDR1 and CDR2 from the germline V gene are MGHRA and YSYEKL. The CDR3 length is 18 residues.